These T cell receptor beta chains were read from a single sample in a study of CD4+ T cells in melanoma. Method: immunoSEQ multiplex PCR; TCRdb's copy keeps in-frame clones and lacks some. The sample yields about 140,000 clones, about 90% seen once. These TCRs come from a human donor with melanoma. CDR3s include the opening cysteine and the closing phenylalanine or tryptophan. Fields, in order: V gene, D gene, clone size, J gene, CDR3 DNA, CDR3 protein. The D gene is left open where the match is weak. The size of a clone is reported for some rows only, either as once, few or many, or as a class for expanded clones.

TRBV2	TRBD1	.	TRBJ2-7	TGTGCCTTCCGGGACAGGGCCTACGAGCAGTACTTC	CAFRDRAYEQYF
TRBV7-2	.	once	TRBJ2-1	TGTGCCAGCAGCTTACTTCTAGCTGCGCCCCTCTTC	CASSLLLAAPLF
TRBV6-1	.	.	TRBJ1-2	TGTGCCAGCAGTTCCCGGACAAGAACTAACTATGGCTACACCTTC	CASSSRTRTNYGYTF
TRBV5-1	TRBD2	.	TRBJ2-2	TGCGCCAGCAGCTTGGCCGGCATTAGCGGGGCAGGTAACACCGGGGAGCTGTTTTTT	CASSLAGISGAGNTGELFF
TRBV7-9	TRBD1	.	TRBJ2-2	TGTGCCAGCAGGCGTACAGGGGGCACCGGGGAGCTGTTTTTT	CASRRTGGTGELFF
TRBV15	.	.	TRBJ2-2	TGTGCCACCAGCTCGAGCCCTCCCGGGGAGCTGTTTTTT	CATSSSPPGELFF
TRBV11-1	.	once	TRBJ2-7	TGTGCCAGCAGCTCCCCCAGGGGTTCTAACGAGCAGTACTTC	CASSSPRGSNEQYF
TRBV2	.	many	TRBJ1-1	TGTGCCAGCAGTGAATGGTTGAACACTGAAGCTTTCTTT	CASSEWLNTEAFF
TRBV19	.	few	TRBJ1-5	TGTGCCAGTAGCCCCGGGACACGTTCAGCCAGCAATCAGCCCCAGCATTTT	CASSPGTRSASNQPQHF
TRBV30	TRBD1	.	TRBJ1-3	TGTGCCTGTCCGGGACAGGGAACTGCTGCTGGAAACACCATATATTTT	CACPGQGTAAGNTIYF
TRBV6-5	.	.	TRBJ2-1	TGTGCCAGCAGTTACTCGGAACTCTCCTACAATGAGCAGTTCTTC	CASSYSELSYNEQFF
TRBV30	TRBD1	.	TRBJ1-6	TGTGCCTGGATGGGGACAGGGAAGTCACCCCTCCACTTT	CAWMGTGKSPLHF
TRBV9	TRBD1	.	TRBJ1-5	TGTGCCAGCGGAGACAGGGAGAGCAATCAGCCCCAGCATTTT	CASGDRESNQPQHF
TRBV2	.	.	TRBJ1-2	TGTGCCAGCAGGGCGGGCCGGGGGGCGGGCTACACCTTC	CASRAGRGAGYTF
TRBV4-1	.	.	TRBJ2-2	TGCGCCAGCAGCCAAGAAAGGGCAGGGGCGAACACCGGGGAGCTGTTTTTT	CASSQERAGANTGELFF
TRBV7-3	.	.	TRBJ2-1	TGTGCCAGCAGCTTAGGAGCTCCCTACAATGAGCAGTTCTTC	CASSLGAPYNEQFF
TRBV6-5	.	.	TRBJ1-4	TGTGCCAGCAGCCAAACCCTCGGGCCGAATGAAAAACTGTTTTTT	CASSQTLGPNEKLFF
TRBV9	.	.	TRBJ1-2	TGTGCCAGCAGCGTAGGGGGGGCCCGGCTCTTATGGGGCTACACCTTC	CASSVGGARLLWGYTF
TRBV18	.	.	TRBJ2-7	TGTGCCAGCTCACCACCGGCAGGGGCCTTAACCTACGAGCAGTACTTC	CASSPPAGALTYEQYF
TRBV19	.	.	TRBJ1-2	TGTGCCAGTAGTCTAGGACAGTACTATGGCTACACCTTC	CASSLGQYYGYTF
TRBV7-3	TRBD2	.	TRBJ2-5	TGTGCCAGCAGCCCGGGGAGGGGAGGACAAGAGACCCAGTACTTC	CASSPGRGGQETQYF
TRBV7-9	TRBD2	.	TRBJ2-1	TGTGCCAGCAGCCCTAGGACCCCTGGGGGGGGTGAGCAGTTCTTC	CASSPRTPGGGEQFF